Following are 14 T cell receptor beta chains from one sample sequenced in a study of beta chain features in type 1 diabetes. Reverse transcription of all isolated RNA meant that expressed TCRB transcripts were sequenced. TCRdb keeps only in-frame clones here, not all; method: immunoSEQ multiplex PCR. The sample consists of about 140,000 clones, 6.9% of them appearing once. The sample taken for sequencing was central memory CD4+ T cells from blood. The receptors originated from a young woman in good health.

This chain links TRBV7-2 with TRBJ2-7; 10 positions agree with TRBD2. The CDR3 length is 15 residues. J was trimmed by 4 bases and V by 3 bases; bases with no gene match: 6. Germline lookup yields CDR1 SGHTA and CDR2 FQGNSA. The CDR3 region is CASSLSSGSNYEQYF. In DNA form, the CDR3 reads TGTGCCAGCAGCTTGTCTAGCGGGAGTAATTACGAGCAGTACTTC.

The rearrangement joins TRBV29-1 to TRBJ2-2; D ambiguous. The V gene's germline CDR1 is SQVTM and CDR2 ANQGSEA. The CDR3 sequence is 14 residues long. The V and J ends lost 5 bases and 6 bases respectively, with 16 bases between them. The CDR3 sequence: CSVSWATQSGELFF. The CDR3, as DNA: TGCAGCGTTTCTTGGGCAACCCAATCCGGGGAGCTGTTTTTT.

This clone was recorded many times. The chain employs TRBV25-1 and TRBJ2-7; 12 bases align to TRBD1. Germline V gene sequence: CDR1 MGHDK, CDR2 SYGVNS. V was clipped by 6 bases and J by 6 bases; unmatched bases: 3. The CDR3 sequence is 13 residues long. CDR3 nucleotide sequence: TGTGCCAGCAGAGTGGGACAGGGGGCCGAGCAGTACTTC. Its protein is CASRVGQGAEQYF.

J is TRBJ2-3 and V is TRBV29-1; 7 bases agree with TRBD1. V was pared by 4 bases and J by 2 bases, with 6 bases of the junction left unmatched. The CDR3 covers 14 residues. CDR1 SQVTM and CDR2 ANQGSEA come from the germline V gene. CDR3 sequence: CSVGMGQTTDTQYF. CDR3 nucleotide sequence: TGCAGCGTTGGGATGGGACAGACCACAGATACGCAGTATTTT.

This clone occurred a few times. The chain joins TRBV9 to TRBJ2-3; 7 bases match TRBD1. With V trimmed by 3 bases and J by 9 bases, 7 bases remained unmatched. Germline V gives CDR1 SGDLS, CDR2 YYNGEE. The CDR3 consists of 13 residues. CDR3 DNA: TGTGCCAGCAGCGATGACAGGGTTCGGACGCAGTATTTT. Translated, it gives CASSDDRVRTQYF.

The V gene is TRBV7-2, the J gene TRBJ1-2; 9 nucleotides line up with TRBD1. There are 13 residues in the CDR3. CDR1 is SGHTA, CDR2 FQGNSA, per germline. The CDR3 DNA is TGTGTTCTGGGGGGACAGGGCAATTATGGCTACACCTTC. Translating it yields CVLGGQGNYGYTF.

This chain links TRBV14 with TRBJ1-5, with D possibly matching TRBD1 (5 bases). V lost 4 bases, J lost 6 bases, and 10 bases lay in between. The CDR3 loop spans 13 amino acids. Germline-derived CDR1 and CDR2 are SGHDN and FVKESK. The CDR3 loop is CASSLGGTQPQHF. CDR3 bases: TGTGCCAGCAGCCTCGGAGGGACTCAGCCCCAGCATTTT.

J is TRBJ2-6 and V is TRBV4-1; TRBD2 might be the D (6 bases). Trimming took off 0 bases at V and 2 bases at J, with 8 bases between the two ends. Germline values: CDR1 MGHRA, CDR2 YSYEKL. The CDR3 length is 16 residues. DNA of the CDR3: TGCGCCAGCAGCCAAGATACGGGGGCTGGGGCCAACGTCCTGACTTTC. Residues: CASSQDTGAGANVLTF.

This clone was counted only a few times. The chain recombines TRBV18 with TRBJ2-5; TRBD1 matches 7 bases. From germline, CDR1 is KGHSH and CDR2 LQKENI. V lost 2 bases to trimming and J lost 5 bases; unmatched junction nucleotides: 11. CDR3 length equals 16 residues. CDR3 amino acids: CASSPSVTGNGETQYF. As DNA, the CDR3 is TGTGCCAGCTCACCAAGTGTGACAGGGAATGGGGAGACCCAGTACTTC.

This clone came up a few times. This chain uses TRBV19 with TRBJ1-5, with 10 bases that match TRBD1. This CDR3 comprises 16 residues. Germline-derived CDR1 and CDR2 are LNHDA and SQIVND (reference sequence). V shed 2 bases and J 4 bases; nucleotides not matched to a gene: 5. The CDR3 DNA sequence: TGTGCCAGTAGTATACTCGGGACAGGGGAAAATCAGCCCCAGCATTTT. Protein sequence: CASSILGTGENQPQHF.

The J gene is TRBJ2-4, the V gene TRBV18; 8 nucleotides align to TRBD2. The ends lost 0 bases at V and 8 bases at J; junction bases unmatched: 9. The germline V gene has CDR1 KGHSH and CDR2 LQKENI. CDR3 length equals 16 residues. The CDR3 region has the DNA TGTGCCAGCTCACCACCTTTGACAGACGGGGGGGACATTCAGTACTTC. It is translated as CASSPPLTDGGDIQYF.

CDR3 nucleotides: TGTGCCAGCAGCTTAGGCGGCGGGAGCTACAATGAGCAGTTCTTC. Translation gives CASSLGGGSYNEQFF. The rearrangement joins TRBV11-2 to TRBJ2-1; 7 bases match TRBD2. Per germline, CDR1 SGHAT and CDR2 FQNNGV. V trimming: 1 base; J trimming: 3 bases; junction bases outside the gene matches: 3. There are 15 residues in the CDR3. The full variable domain, with the rest looked up from reference TRBV11-2 and TRBJ2-1, is EAGVAQSPRYKIIEKRQSVAFWCNPISGHATLYWYQQILGQGPKLLIQFQNNGVVDDSQLPKDRFSAERLKGVDSTLKIQPAKLEDSAVYLCASSLGGGSYNEQFFGPGTRLTVL.

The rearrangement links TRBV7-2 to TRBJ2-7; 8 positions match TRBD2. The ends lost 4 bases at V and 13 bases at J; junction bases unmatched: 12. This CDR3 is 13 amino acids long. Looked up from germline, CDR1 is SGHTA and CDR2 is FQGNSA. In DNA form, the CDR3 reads TGTGCCAGCAGCTACGGGGGGGGGACCGAGCGATACTTC. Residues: CASSYGGGTERYF.

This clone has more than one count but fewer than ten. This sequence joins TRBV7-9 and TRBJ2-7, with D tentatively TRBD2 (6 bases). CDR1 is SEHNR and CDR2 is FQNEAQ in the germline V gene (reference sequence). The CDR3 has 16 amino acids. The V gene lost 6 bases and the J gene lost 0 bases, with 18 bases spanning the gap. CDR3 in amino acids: CASSGRLGGSSYEQYF. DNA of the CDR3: TGTGCCAGCAGTGGGCGCCTGGGGGGTTCCTCCTACGAGCAGTACTTC. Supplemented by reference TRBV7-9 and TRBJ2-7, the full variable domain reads DTGVSQNPRHKITKRGQNVTFRCDPISEHNRLYWYRQTLGQGPEFLTYFQNEAQLEKSRLLSDRFSAERPKGSFSTLEIQRTEQGDSAMYLCASSGRLGGSSYEQYFGPGTRLTVT.